The T cell receptor (beta chain) described here comes from a study of T cells in Graves' hyperthyroidism and ophthalmopathy. About this clonotype itself: No antigen is known for it.

RNA transcripts provided the source from which TCR beta CDR3 regions were amplified. The study used the HTBI primer set for a first-round RT-PCR of the TCR CDR3. TCRdb reprocessed the multiplex PCR reads via MiXCR and lists one record per CDR3 protein. The sample lists about 560,000 distinct CDR3 sequences; around 15% were seen once. Based on clinical symptoms, serum thyroxine and TRAb, thyroid ultrasound and orbital computed tomography, diagnoses were reached. The CDR3 loop spans 14 amino acids. V shed 4 bases and J shed 2 bases, with 10 bases lying between them. Germline lookup yields CDR1 SGHRS and CDR2 YFSETQ. General observations from the study: A 13 V-J signature model discriminated ophthalmopathy versus stable hyperthyroidism. The blood repertoire included most of the expanded thyroid clonotypes above 0.001.

This clonotype was sampled from a woman between 18 and 29 years old with Graves' hyperthyroidism. Sequenced material: blood. V and J are TRBV5-1 and TRBJ2-1; D possibly matches TRBD1 or TRBD2 (5 bases each). Written as DNA, the CDR3 is TGCGCCAGCAGCCGGGACCAAGCCTACAATGAGCAGTTCTTC. Its translation: CASSRDQAYNEQFF.